The entry below describes one T cell receptor (beta chain). Its target is unknown. These data come from a study of OX40 agonist ivuxolimab in advanced cancers. Overall study context: Three patients showed partial responses: one hepatocellular carcinoma and two cutaneous melanoma cases.

Autoimmune disease history or systemic immunosuppression was exclusionary. Baseline, cycle 4 day 1, and cycle 7 day 1 were the blood sampling points. Study results and caveats: Some nonresponders additionally presented with little normalized T-cell clonal expansion.

The method was immunoSEQ multiplex PCR; TCRdb's version includes in-frame clones alone and lacks a portion of them. This sample has about 80,000 clones; just under 95% occur once, and the top ten carry less than 0.35%. From germline, CDR1 is SEHNR and CDR2 FQNEAQ (reference sequence). The CDR3 runs to 14 residues. V lost 0 bases and J lost 6, with 8 bases in between. V gene TRBV7-9 combines with J gene TRBJ2-2; D is possibly TRBD2 (5 bases). Sequences were derived from CD4+ or CD8+ T cells sorted from blood, sampled in a trial of the OX40 agonist ivuxolimab. This receptor was taken from an adult with an advanced solid tumor such as melanoma, head and neck, liver or kidney cancer. CDR3 in amino acids: CASSLARTAGELFF. DNA of the CDR3: TGTGCCAGCAGCTTAGCTCGGACTGCCGGGGAGCTGTTTTTT.